This T cell receptor beta chain was documented in a study of T cell repertoires in cytomegalovirus infection. In the study overall: Recently identified HLA-C-restricted CMV epitopes were among the peptides used. Public signatures in TCR beta pointed to CMV infection and matching HLA type.

The ends were cut back, 2 bases at V and 7 bases at J, with 14 bases in the middle. Per germline, CDR1 MNHNY and CDR2 SVGAGI (reference sequence). The length of the CDR3 is 14 residues. To note about this clonotype: What it binds is unknown.

TCRdb reanalysed the reads using MiXCR and keeps one entry per CDR3 protein. The table records about 700,000 distinct CDR3 sequences, 30% to 40% of them present only once. Sample: cultured PBMCs, taken from culture after CMV antigen stimulation. The gene calls are TRBV6-6 and TRBJ1-1; perhaps TRBD1 as D (6 bases). The source of this sequence is a human donor in good health (CMV status not recorded). Some clones in this sample may be carry-over from other donors' samples. CDR3 DNA sequence: TGTGCCAGCAGTTACCGGGGGGGGCTAAGTGAAGCTTTCTTT. Translating gives CASSYRGGLSEAFF.